This T cell receptor beta chain is from a study of T cell responses to AZD1222 COVID-19 vaccine. The CDR3 sequence is 13 residues long. V was cut by 4 bases and J by 3 bases, with 10 bases left in between. The germline gives CDR1 MDHEN, CDR2 SYDVKM. Notes on the study in general: There were mostly white British donors and more females than males, and clonal diversity was possibly underestimated. None of the repertoires were sampled until the peak T cell response had passed.

Method: immunoSEQ multiplex PCR; TCRdb's copy keeps in-frame clones and lacks some. The sample yields 95,000 to 100,000 clones, under 90% seen once. Notes on this clone: Its antigen is as yet unknown.

The sequences come from peripheral blood, collected on day 0 of AZD1222 vaccination. The sequence was collected from an adult in good health. This rearrangement joins TRBV28 to TRBJ2-7; maybe TRBD1 (5 bases). Here the CDR3 reads CASSSRGIYEQYF. CDR3 coding DNA: TGTGCCAGCAGTTCTAGGGGCATCTACGAGCAGTACTTC.